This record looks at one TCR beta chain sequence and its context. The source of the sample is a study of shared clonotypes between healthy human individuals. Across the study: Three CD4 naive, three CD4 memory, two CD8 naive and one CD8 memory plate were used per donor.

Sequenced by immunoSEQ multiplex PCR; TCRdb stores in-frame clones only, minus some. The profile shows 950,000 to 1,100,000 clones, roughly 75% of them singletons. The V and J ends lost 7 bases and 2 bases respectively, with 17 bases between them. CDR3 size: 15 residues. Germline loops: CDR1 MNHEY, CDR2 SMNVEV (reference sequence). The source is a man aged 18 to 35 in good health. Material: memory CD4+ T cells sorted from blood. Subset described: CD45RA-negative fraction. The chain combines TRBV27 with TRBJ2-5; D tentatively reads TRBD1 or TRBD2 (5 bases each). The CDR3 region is CASTRSGAIQETQYF. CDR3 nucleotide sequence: TGTGCCAGCACCCGATCCGGGGCAATACAAGAGACCCAGTACTTC.